This T cell receptor (beta chain) was identified during a study of cytomegalovirus exposure and HLA in healthy donors. General study results and limits: The dataset shows that most TCR sequences were rare, while some public TCRs occurred in many donors. The authors listed 180 or so TCR beta chains as cytomegalovirus-associated.

Trimming removed 0 bases from V and 4 bases from J, with 13 bases in between. This CDR3 spans 15 amino acids. CDR1 is SGHKS, CDR2 YYEKEE, per germline (reference sequence). With regard to this clone: What it binds is unknown.

While the first cohort had over 650 subjects, the donors belonged to the separate validation cohort of about 120 subjects. This table comes from immunoSEQ multiplex PCR, and its TCRdb copy is limited to in-frame clones, with some not included. The sample holds tens of thousands of clones, around 94% seen once. The sequence came from a woman under 30 in good health and CMV-seropositive. The V gene is TRBV5-5, the J gene TRBJ1-2, with D unclear. Sequenced material: PBMCs. In nucleotides, the CDR3 is TGTGCCAGCAGCTTGGGTTTTGAGGTAGTCTATGGCTACACCTTC. It specifies CASSLGFEVVYGYTF.